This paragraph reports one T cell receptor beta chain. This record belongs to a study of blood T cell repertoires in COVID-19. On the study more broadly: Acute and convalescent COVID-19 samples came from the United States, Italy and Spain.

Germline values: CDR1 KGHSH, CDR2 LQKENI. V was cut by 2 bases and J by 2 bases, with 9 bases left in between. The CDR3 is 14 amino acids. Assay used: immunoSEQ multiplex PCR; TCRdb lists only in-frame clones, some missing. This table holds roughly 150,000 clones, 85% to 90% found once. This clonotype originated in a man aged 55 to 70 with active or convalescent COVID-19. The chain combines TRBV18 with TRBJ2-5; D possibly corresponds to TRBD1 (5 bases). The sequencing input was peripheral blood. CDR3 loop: CASSPGREQETQYF. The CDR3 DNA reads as TGTGCCAGCTCACCAGGCAGGGAACAAGAGACCCAGTACTTC.